The clone carrying this TCR beta chain turned up a few times. Its antigen is unidentified. These data come from a study of T cell repertoires in cytomegalovirus infection. Whole-study context: CMV infection together with matching HLA type was indicated by public TCR beta signatures.

TCRdb fed the reads into MiXCR, producing one record per CDR3 protein. The sample consists of roughly 51,000 distinct CDR3 sequences, around 18% of them appearing once. Study outcomes and limitations: Accumulated public TCR beta family frequency recognized individuals carrying CMV together with the relevant HLA. There were HLA-C-restricted CMV-specific TCR beta clonotypes dominating the ex vivo response.

The clonotype comes from a human donor in good health (CMV status not recorded). Some clones in this sample may be carry-over from other donors' samples. The sample in question was CD8+ T cells from cultured PBMCs, obtained from culture after CMV antigen stimulation.

CDR3 DNA sequence: TGTGCCAGCAGCGAACAGGGTTTTCGTTACAATGAGCAGTTCTTC. Its translation: CASSEQGFRYNEQFF. The gene calls are TRBV25-1 and TRBJ2-1, with TRBD1 as a possible D gene (6 bases). Germline lookup yields CDR1 MGHDK and CDR2 SYGVNS. The CDR3 consists of 15 residues. V lost 6 bases to trimming and J lost 4 bases, with 16 bases between them.